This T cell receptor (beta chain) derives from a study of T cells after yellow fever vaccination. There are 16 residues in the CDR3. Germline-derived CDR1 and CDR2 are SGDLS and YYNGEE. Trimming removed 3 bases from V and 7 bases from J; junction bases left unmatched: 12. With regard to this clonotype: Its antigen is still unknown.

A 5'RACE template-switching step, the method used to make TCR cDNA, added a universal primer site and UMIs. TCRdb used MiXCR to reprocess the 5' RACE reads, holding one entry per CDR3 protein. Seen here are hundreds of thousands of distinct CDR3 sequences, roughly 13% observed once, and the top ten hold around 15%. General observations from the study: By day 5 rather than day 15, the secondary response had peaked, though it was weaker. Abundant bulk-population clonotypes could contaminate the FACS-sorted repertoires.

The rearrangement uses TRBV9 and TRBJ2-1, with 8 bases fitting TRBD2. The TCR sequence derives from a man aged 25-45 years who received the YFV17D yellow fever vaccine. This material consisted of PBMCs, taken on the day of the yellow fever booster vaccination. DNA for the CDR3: TGTGCCAGCAGCGGAATCTTACGGGAGGGCCCGAATGAGCAGTTCTTC. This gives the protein CASSGILREGPNEQFF. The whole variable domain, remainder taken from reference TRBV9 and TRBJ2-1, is DSGVTQTPKHLITATGQRVTLRCSPRSGDLSVYWYQQSLDQGLQFLIQYYNGEERAKGNILERFSAQQFPDLHSELNLSSLELGDSALYFCASSGILREGPNEQFFGPGTRLTVL.